This passage covers 5 T cell receptor beta chains from one sample sequenced in a study of cytomegalovirus exposure and HLA in healthy donors (dated by TCRdb to 2017 to 2019). Libraries were built with the immunoSEQ multiplex PCR assay. A mixture of 60 forward primers for TCR Vbeta segments and 13 reverse primers for TCR Jbeta segments was used in the multiplex PCR. TCRdb obtained this table from immuneACCESS and retained in-frame rearrangements with V and J assigned. These tables miss some clones; where compared with another copy, unresolved V genes account for less than half of the shortfall, and the remainder is unexplained. The table for this sample lists around 150,000 clones; 81% of them were counted only once. Of the sample, around 13% is held by the ten largest clones. The sample consisted of PBMCs. The source of these receptors is a woman in her 50s in good health and CMV-seronegative.

This chain uses TRBV5-1 with TRBJ1-2, with 7 bases identical to TRBD1. The CDR3 loop spans 14 amino acids. With V trimmed by 3 bases and J by 2 bases, 4 bases remained unmatched. Germline-derived CDR1 and CDR2 are SGHRS and YFSETQ. CDR3 loop: CASSWGTANYGYTF. Here the CDR3 DNA reads TGCGCCAGCAGCTGGGGGACAGCGAACTATGGCTACACCTTC.

The J gene is TRBJ2-7, the V gene TRBV11-2; no reliable D call. The V and J ends lost 1 base and 7 bases respectively, with 8 bases between them. Germline V lookup: CDR1 SGHAT, CDR2 FQNNGV. The CDR3 runs 12 residues. CDR3 sequence (DNA): TGTGCCAGCAGCTTAGCAGGTCGGGAGCAGTACTTC. Its protein product is CASSLAGREQYF.

The table lists this clone with a few counts. The rearrangement joins TRBV11-2 to TRBJ2-1; TRBD1 agrees at 9 bases. The CDR3 has 17 residues. The J segment lost 9 bases and the V segment lost 4 bases, leaving 16 bases of the junction unmatched. CDR1 is SGHAT, CDR2 FQNNGV, per germline. CDR3 DNA: TGTGCCAGCAGCTGGCAGGGGGGACAGGGTCGGGGAAGTGAGCAGTTCTTC. Its protein product is CASSWQGGQGRGSEQFF.

The chain couples TRBV18 to TRBJ1-2, with 7 bases matching TRBD1. V lost 2 bases and J lost 7; bases outside the gene matches: 7. The CDR3 covers 14 residues. Germline lookup yields CDR1 KGHSH and CDR2 LQKENI. This CDR3 is CASSPTDREAGYTF. The DNA for the CDR3 is TGTGCCAGCTCACCAACCGACAGGGAGGCTGGCTACACCTTC. Drawing the rest from reference TRBV18 and TRBJ1-2, the complete variable domain is NAGVMQNPRHLVRRRGQEARLRCSPMKGHSHVYWYRQLPEEGLKFMVYLQKENIIDESGMPKERFSAEFPKEGPSILRIQQVVRGDSAAYFCASSPTDREAGYTFGSGTRLTVV.

The chain combines TRBV4-2 with TRBJ2-7; the match to TRBD2 covers 10 bases. J was trimmed by 0 bases and V by 4 bases; bases with no gene match: 15. The CDR3 is made up of 19 amino acids. Germline-derived CDR1 and CDR2 are LGHNA and YNFKEQ. Written as DNA, the CDR3 is TGTGCCAGCAGCCTCAGAACCGGGACTAGCGCTGACTTCTCCTACGAGCAGTACTTC. This sequence encodes CASSLRTGTSADFSYEQYF.